The 27 T cell receptor beta chains in this list originate from one sample, sequenced in a study of blood T cell repertoires in COVID-19. Assay: immunoSEQ multiplex PCR; the TCRdb copy retains only in-frame clones and omits some. The sample yields about 190,000 clones, about 88% seen once. What was sequenced was peripheral blood. The receptors were gathered from a woman aged 35 to 49 who had recovered from COVID-19.

The chain has TRBV2 and TRBJ2-7; 9 bases line up with TRBD1. The CDR3 is made up of 15 amino acids. Looked up from germline, CDR1 is SNHLY and CDR2 is FYNNEI. Losses at the gene ends were 3 bases for V and 1 base for J; bases not matched to a gene: 4. The chain's CDR3 is CASSDRDRESYEQYF. Here the CDR3 DNA reads TGTGCCAGCAGTGATAGGGACAGGGAGTCCTACGAGCAGTACTTC.

The chain recombines TRBV5-8 with TRBJ1-1; no clear D. This CDR3 is built from 13 residues. Trimming shortened V by 3 bases and J by 5 bases, and 11 bases separated the two germline ends. CDR1 is SGHTS, CDR2 YDEGEE, per germline. CDR3 in amino acids: CASSSGVGTEAFF. The CDR3 DNA follows: TGTGCCAGCAGCTCCGGGGTAGGGACTGAAGCTTTCTTT.

The count of this clone is one. The CDR3 DNA follows: TGTGCCAGCAGCCAGGAGGGGACCAGACTCTTGAACACTGAAGCTTTCTTT. This codes for CASSQEGTRLLNTEAFF. The rearrangement links TRBV4-2 to TRBJ1-1, with a weak D call TRBD1 (5 bases). The CDR3 covers 17 residues. Trimming shortened V by 3 bases and J by 0 bases, and 17 bases separated the two germline ends. Germline-derived CDR1 and CDR2 are LGHNA and YNFKEQ.

CDR3 protein: CASSTPRAYEQYF. The CDR3, as DNA: TGTGCCAGCAGCACCCCCCGGGCCTACGAGCAGTACTTC. The V and J genes are TRBV5-6 and TRBJ2-7; D ambiguous. From germline, CDR1 is SGHDT and CDR2 YYEEEE. V was trimmed by 4 bases and J by 2 bases, leaving 10 bases between them. CDR3 size: 13 residues.

The CDR3 region is CASSPWAGGGETQYF. The CDR3 nucleotides read TGTGCCAGCAGCCCCTGGGCGGGGGGCGGCGAGACCCAGTACTTC. The gene calls are TRBV7-2 and TRBJ2-5; TRBD2 agrees at 8 bases. Germline lookup yields CDR1 SGHTA and CDR2 FQGNSA. The CDR3 is 15 residues long. V gave up 5 bases and J gave up 5 bases; unmatched junction bases: 10.

The chain recombines TRBV30 with TRBJ2-2, with 7 bases lining up with TRBD2. The CDR3 has 15 amino acids. CDR1 and CDR2 (germline): GTSNPN, SVGIG (reference sequence). Trimming removed 5 bases from V and 4 bases from J; junction bases left unmatched: 10. The CDR3 protein is CAWWGGPKGTGELFF. The CDR3 region has the DNA TGTGCCTGGTGGGGAGGGCCCAAAGGCACCGGGGAGCTGTTTTTT.

This clone was observed a handful of times. The V call is TRBV7-3, the J call TRBJ1-1, with D uncertain. Germline CDR1 SGHTA, CDR2 FQGTGA. The CDR3 has 13 residues. V was trimmed by 5 bases and J by 1 base, leaving 8 bases between them. The CDR3 here is CASSAFRNTEAFF. CDR3 in DNA: TGTGCCAGCAGCGCATTCAGGAACACTGAAGCTTTCTTT.

The V and J genes are TRBV5-1 and TRBJ1-1, with 7 bases that match TRBD1. Germline V gene data show CDR1 as SGHRS and CDR2 as YFSETQ. CDR3 length: 16 amino acids. V gave up 0 bases and J gave up 0 bases; unmatched junction bases: 5. CDR3 DNA: TGCGCCAGCAGCTTGGGGACAGGACAAATGAACACTGAAGCTTTCTTT. This gives the protein CASSLGTGQMNTEAFF.

The chain has TRBV5-8 and TRBJ2-3; D is possibly TRBD1 (5 bases). V was cut by 0 bases and J by 0 bases, with 8 bases left in between. The CDR3 covers 15 residues. Germline-derived CDR1 and CDR2 are SGHTS and YDEGEE. The CDR3 DNA follows: TGTGCCAGCAGCTTGGACAGGATTAGCACAGATACGCAGTATTTT. Translated: CASSLDRISTDTQYF.

This clone was seen a single time. The V call is TRBV10-3, the J call TRBJ2-1; TRBD2 aligns across 8 bases. Germline V CDR1 and CDR2: ENHRY, SYGVKD. V trimming: 3 bases; J trimming: 8 bases; junction bases outside the gene matches: 9. The CDR3 is 15 amino acids. The chain's CDR3 is CAISDTSGAGDEQFF. Written as DNA, the CDR3 is TGTGCCATCAGTGATACTAGCGGTGCTGGAGATGAGCAGTTCTTC.

The V gene is TRBV5-1, the J gene TRBJ2-7; D is perhaps TRBD1 (6 bases). The ends were cut back, 4 bases at V and 3 bases at J, with 17 bases in the middle. The length of the CDR3 is 15 residues. The germline V gene encodes CDR1 SGHRS and CDR2 YFSETQ. The CDR3 DNA reads as TGCGCCAGCAGCGCCCTACAGGGTCCCGGCTACGAGCAGTACTTC. It yields the protein CASSALQGPGYEQYF.

V and J are TRBV5-1 and TRBJ2-3, with unresolved D. This CDR3 comprises 17 residues. In germline, CDR1 is SGHRS, CDR2 YFSETQ. The V gene lost 0 bases and the J gene lost 2 bases, with 16 bases spanning the gap. The CDR3 DNA follows: TGCGCCAGCAGCTTGGCCGGCTCAGGCCTCCCCACAGATACGCAGTATTTT. Residues: CASSLAGSGLPTDTQYF.

This chain joins TRBV9 and TRBJ1-2; possible D gene TRBD1, 5 bases. The CDR3 has 15 amino acids. Trimming removed 4 bases at V and 4 bases at J, with 17 bases between. CDR1 and CDR2 from the germline V gene are SGDLS and YYNGEE. CDR3 in DNA: TGTGCCAGCAGCCCATTCCTGACAGAATTCTATGGCTACACCTTC. Translating gives CASSPFLTEFYGYTF. Full variable domain (rest looked up from reference TRBV9 and TRBJ1-2): DSGVTQTPKHLITATGQRVTLRCSPRSGDLSVYWYQQSLDQGLQFLIQYYNGEERAKGNILERFSAQQFPDLHSELNLSSLELGDSALYFCASSPFLTEFYGYTFGSGTRLTVV.

The chain recombines TRBV9 with TRBJ1-3; 7 nucleotides match TRBD1. The CDR3 has 16 amino acids. Germline CDR1 SGDLS, CDR2 YYNGEE. After removal of 2 bases from V and 1 base from J, the junction contained 6 bases not matched to a gene. CDR3 in DNA: TGTGCCAGCAGCGTTGGACAGGATGTATCTGGAAACACCATATATTTT. It codes for CASSVGQDVSGNTIYF.

This rearrangement joins TRBV19 to TRBJ1-1; D is undetermined. Germline V gene lookup returns CDR1 LNHDA and CDR2 SQIVND (reference sequence). There are 15 residues in the CDR3. V lost 7 bases, J lost 0 bases, and 15 bases lay in between. DNA for the CDR3: TGTGCCAGTACCCAACCCCGAGACATGAACACTGAAGCTTTCTTT. Amino acid sequence: CASTQPRDMNTEAFF.

This clone was seen just once. The chain joins TRBV11-2 to TRBJ1-1; a possible D gene is TRBD1 (6 bases). CDR1 and CDR2 (germline): SGHAT, FQNNGV. The V gene lost 5 bases and the J gene lost 1 base, with 14 bases spanning the gap. The CDR3 covers 15 residues. CDR3 loop: CASSPRTEANTEAFF. The CDR3 nucleotides are TGTGCCAGCAGCCCAAGGACAGAAGCGAACACTGAAGCTTTCTTT.

The CDR3 sequence is CATRRGRGNEQFF. The CDR3 DNA is TGTGCTACCAGGAGGGGGCGAGGGAATGAGCAGTTCTTC. The V gene is TRBV28, the J gene TRBJ2-1; maybe TRBD1 (7 bases). Germline CDR1 is MDHEN and CDR2 is SYDVKM. The CDR3 consists of 13 residues.

The V call is TRBV5-1, the J call TRBJ1-6; 9 bases match TRBD1. The CDR3 has 13 amino acids. Germline V gene data show CDR1 as SGHRS and CDR2 as YFSETQ. Trimming cost V 3 bases and J 11 bases; bases outside gene matches: 3. CDR3 nucleotides: TGCGCCAGCAGCTCAGGACAGGGGACACCCCTCCACTTT. This translates into CASSSGQGTPLHF.

The chain uses TRBV10-3 and TRBJ2-3, with D hard to call. Per germline, CDR1 ENHRY and CDR2 SYGVKD. The CDR3 is 15 residues long. V was trimmed by 3 bases and J by 4 bases, leaving 14 bases between them. The CDR3 coding sequence is TGTGCCATCAGTGATCTAGATGCGAATGCAGATACGCAGTATTTT. It codes for CAISDLDANADTQYF.

The V call is TRBV7-2, the J call TRBJ2-1; 12 bases fit TRBD2. The CDR3 has 16 amino acids. Germline CDR1 reads SGHTA; CDR2 reads FQGNSA. V lost 5 bases to trimming and J lost 6 bases; unmatched junction nucleotides: 8. The CDR3: CASSAILAGGRNEQFF. CDR3 DNA sequence: TGTGCCAGCAGCGCGATACTAGCGGGAGGACGCAATGAGCAGTTCTTC.

The V gene is TRBV19, the J gene TRBJ2-1; 9 nucleotides match TRBD2. With 6 bases clipped from V and 1 base from J, the junction kept 4 bases outside the gene matches. CDR1 is LNHDA and CDR2 is SQIVND in the germline V gene (reference sequence). The CDR3 loop spans 15 amino acids. CDR3 nucleotides: TGTGCCAGTAGGAAAGCGGGAGGATCCTACAATGAGCAGTTCTTC. Residues: CASRKAGGSYNEQFF.

This clone was detected once. The rearrangement joins TRBV6-5 to TRBJ1-4; 7 positions agree with TRBD1. Looked up from germline, CDR1 is MNHEY and CDR2 is SVGAGI. The CDR3 covers 14 residues. J lost 8 bases, V lost 6 bases, and 9 bases had no gene match. The CDR3 sequence is CASSRDRVDEKLFF. CDR3 nucleotide sequence: TGTGCCAGCAGCCGCGACAGGGTTGACGAAAAACTGTTTTTT.

The chain links TRBV15 to TRBJ2-1; D uncertain. The germline V gene has CDR1 LNHNV and CDR2 YYDKDF (reference sequence). V lost 3 bases and J lost 0, with 9 bases in between. This CDR3 comprises 15 residues. The CDR3 region is CATSSSGLSYNEQFF. The CDR3 bases are TGTGCCACCAGCAGTTCGGGTCTCTCCTACAATGAGCAGTTCTTC.

The chain joins TRBV3-1 (or the pseudogene TRBV3-2) to TRBJ2-5; 8 bases align to TRBD2. CDR3 size: 16 residues. CDR1 and CDR2 from the germline V gene are LGHDT and YNNKEL (reference sequence). V trimming: 1 base; J trimming: 5 bases; junction bases outside the gene matches: 9. The CDR3 protein is CASSQGKGSGAETQYF. CDR3 coding DNA: TGTGCCAGCAGCCAAGGGAAGGGTAGCGGGGCGGAGACCCAGTACTTC.

V and J are TRBV7-2 and TRBJ2-7; the match to TRBD2 covers 12 bases. Trimming took 1 base from V and 7 from J; bases not matched to a gene: 8. The CDR3 sequence is 16 residues long. Germline assignment: CDR1 SGHTA and CDR2 FQGNSA. Here the CDR3 reads CASSLVTSGRPPEQYF. DNA for the CDR3: TGTGCCAGCAGCTTAGTTACTAGCGGGAGGCCCCCGGAGCAGTACTTC.

V is TRBV6-5 and J is TRBJ1-2; TRBD1 aligns across 8 bases. V dropped 9 bases and J dropped 2; count of bases not matched to a gene: 11. Germline loops: CDR1 MNHEY, CDR2 SVGAGI. CDR3 size: 15 residues. DNA of the CDR3: TGTGCCAGTTTGACCGAGACAGGGGCAAACTATGGCTACACCTTC. Protein sequence: CASLTETGANYGYTF.

The chain carries TRBV7-2 and TRBJ1-5; D is ambiguous. The germline CDR1 and CDR2 sequences are SGHTA and FQGNSA. The CDR3 sequence is 14 residues long. Trimming removed 5 bases at V and 6 bases at J, with 14 bases between. This CDR3 reads CASSHPNSFQPQHF. In DNA, the CDR3 is TGTGCCAGCAGCCACCCTAATAGTTTTCAGCCCCAGCATTTT.